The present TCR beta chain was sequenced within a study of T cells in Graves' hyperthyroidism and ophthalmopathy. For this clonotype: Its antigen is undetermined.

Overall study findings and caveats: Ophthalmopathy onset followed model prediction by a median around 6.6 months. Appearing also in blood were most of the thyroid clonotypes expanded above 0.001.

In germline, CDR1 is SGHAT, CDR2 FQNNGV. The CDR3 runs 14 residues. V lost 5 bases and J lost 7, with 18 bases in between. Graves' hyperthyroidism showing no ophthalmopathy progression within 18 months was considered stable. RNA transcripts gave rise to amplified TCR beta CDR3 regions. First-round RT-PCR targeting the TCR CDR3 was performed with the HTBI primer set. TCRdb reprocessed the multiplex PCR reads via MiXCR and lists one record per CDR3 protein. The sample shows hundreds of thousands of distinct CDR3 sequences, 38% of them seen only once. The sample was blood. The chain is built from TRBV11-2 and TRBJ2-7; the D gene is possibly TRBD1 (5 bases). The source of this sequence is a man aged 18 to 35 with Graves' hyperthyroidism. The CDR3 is CASSHTGAPREQYF. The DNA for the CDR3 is TGTGCCAGCAGCCACACTGGGGCCCCCCGGGAGCAGTACTTC.